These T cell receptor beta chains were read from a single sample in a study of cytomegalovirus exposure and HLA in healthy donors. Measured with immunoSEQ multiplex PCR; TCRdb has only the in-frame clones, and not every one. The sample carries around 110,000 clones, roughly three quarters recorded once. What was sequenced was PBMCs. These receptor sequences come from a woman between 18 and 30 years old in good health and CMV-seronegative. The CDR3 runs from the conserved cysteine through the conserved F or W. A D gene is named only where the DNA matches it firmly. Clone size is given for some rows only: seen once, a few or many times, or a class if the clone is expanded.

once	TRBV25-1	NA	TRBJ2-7	TGTGCCAGCAGTAGCCCCGACAAGACCTACGAGCAGTACTTC	CASSSPDKTYEQYF
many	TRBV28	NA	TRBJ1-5	TGTGCCAGCAGTTACATCATCGGCAATCAGCCCCAGCATTTT	CASSYIIGNQPQHF
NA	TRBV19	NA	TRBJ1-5	TGTGCCAGTAGTATAGGAGGGACTTTCAATCAGCCCCAGCATTTT	CASSIGGTFNQPQHF
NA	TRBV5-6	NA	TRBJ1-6	TGTGCCAGCAGCTTGGGAACAGGTTTTTATAATTCACCCCTCCACTTT	CASSLGTGFYNSPLHF
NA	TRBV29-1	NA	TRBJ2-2	TGCAGCGTTGGGACAAACACCGGGGAGCTGTTTTTT	CSVGTNTGELFF
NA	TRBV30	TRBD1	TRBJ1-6	TGTGCCTGGTTGGGACAGGGAGGGCCACCCCTCCACTTT	CAWLGQGGPPLHF
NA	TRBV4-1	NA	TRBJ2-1	TGCGCCAGCAGCCAACAAACAGGGAGCTCCTACAATGAGCAGTTCTTC	CASSQQTGSSYNEQFF
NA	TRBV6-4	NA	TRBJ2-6	TGTGCCAGCAGTGACTCAAACAGGGCCTCTGGGGCCAACGTCCTGACTTTC	CASSDSNRASGANVLTF
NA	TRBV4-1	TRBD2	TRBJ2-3	TGCGCCAGCAGCCACGATCGACGCTACCAGGGAACGGGGGGGACAGATACGCAGTATTTT	CASSHDRRYQGTGGTDTQYF
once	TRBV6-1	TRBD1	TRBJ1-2	TGTGCCAGCGGGCCCTCAGGACAGGGCCATGGCTACACCTTC	CASGPSGQGHGYTF
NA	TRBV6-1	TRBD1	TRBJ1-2	TGTGCCAGCAGTCTACAGGGGGCAATCTATGGCTACACCTTC	CASSLQGAIYGYTF
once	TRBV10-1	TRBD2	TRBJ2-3	TGCGCCAGCAGCCAGACTAGCGGGGGGTCGGATACGCAGTATTTT	CASSQTSGGSDTQYF
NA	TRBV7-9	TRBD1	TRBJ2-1	TGTGCCAGCAGCCAGGGTGAAGGGGGCTGGGACAATGAGCAGTTCTTC	CASSQGEGGWDNEQFF
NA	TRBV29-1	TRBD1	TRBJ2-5	TGCAGCGTTGAAGTATCAGGGGGCAGGAAGACCCAGTACTTC	CSVEVSGGRKTQYF
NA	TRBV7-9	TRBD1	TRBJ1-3	TGTGCCAGCAGCTTGCCCGGGACAGGGAACTCTGGAAACACCATATATTTT	CASSLPGTGNSGNTIYF
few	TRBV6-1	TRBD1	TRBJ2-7	TGTGCCAGCAGCCGGGGACAGACCTACGAGCAGTACTTC	CASSRGQTYEQYF
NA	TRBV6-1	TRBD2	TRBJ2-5	TGTGCCAGCAACCGACTAGCGTCAAACCAGGAGACCCAGTACTTC	CASNRLASNQETQYF
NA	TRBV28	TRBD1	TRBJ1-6	TGTGCCAGTAAAAATACAGGGGGGAATTCACCCCTCCACTTT	CASKNTGGNSPLHF
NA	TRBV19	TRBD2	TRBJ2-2	TGTGCCAGTAGAAGACTAGCGGGGACCCGTGAGCTGTTTTTT	CASRRLAGTRELFF
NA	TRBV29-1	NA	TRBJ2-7	TGCAGCGCGGGGGACAGCACCTACGAGCAGTACTTC	CSAGDSTYEQYF
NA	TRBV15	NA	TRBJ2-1	TGTGCCACCAGCAGGGTGACAATGAATGAGCAGTTCTTC	CATSRVTMNEQFF
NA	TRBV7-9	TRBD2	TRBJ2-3	TGTGCCAGCAGCTTAGATATAGCGGGGGTCACAGATACGCAGTATTTT	CASSLDIAGVTDTQYF
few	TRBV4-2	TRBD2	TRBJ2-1	TGTGCCAGCAGCCAAGGACGGGGGGACTACAATGAGCAGTTCTTC	CASSQGRGDYNEQFF
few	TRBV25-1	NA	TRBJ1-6	TGTGCCAGCATAGGGCCCACAGGGAGATCCCTCCACTTT	CASIGPTGRSLHF
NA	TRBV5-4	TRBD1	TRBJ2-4	TGTGCCAGCAGCACATGGGACAGGGGTACACTAGCCAAAAACATTCAGTACTTC	CASSTWDRGTLAKNIQYF
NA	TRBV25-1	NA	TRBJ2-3	TGTGCCAGCAGTGAAACGAACCGACAGCATGAAGGATATACGCAGTATTTT	CASSETNRQHEGYTQYF
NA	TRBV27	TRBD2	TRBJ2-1	TGTGCCAGCAGTTTATTGACTAGCGGGGGCCATAGTGTGGGGAATGAGCAGTTCTTC	CASSLLTSGGHSVGNEQFF
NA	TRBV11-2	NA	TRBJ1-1	TGTGCCAGCAGCTTACAGGGAACTGAAGCTTTCTTT	CASSLQGTEAFF